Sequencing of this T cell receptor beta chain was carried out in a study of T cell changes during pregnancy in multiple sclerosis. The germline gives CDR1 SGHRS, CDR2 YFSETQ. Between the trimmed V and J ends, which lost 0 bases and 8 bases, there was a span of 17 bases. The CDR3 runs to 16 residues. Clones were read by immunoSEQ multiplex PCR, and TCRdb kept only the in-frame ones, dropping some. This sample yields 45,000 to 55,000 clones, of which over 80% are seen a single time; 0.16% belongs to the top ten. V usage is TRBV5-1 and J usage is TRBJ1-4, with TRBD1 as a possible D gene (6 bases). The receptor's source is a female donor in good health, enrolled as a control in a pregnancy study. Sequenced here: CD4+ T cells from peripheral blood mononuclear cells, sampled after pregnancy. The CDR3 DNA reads TGCGCCAGCAGCTTGGGAGGCATGGGGGCCAACGAAAAACTGTTTTTT. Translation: CASSLGGMGANEKLFF.